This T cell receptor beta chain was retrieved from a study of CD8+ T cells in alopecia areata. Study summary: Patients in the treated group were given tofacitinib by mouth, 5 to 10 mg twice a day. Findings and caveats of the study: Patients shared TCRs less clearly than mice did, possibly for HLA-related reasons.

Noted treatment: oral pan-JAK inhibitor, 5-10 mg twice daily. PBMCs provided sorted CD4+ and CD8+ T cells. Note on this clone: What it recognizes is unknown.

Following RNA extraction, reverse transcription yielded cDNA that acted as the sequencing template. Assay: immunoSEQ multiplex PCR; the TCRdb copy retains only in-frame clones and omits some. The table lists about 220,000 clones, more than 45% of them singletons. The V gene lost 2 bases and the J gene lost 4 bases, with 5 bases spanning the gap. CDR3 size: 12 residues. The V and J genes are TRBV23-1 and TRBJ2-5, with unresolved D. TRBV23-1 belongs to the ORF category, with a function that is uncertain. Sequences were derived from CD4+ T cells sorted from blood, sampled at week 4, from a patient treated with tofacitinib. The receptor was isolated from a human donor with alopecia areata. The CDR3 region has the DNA TGCGCCAGCAGTCAACCCATAGAGACCCAGTACTTC. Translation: CASSQPIETQYF.